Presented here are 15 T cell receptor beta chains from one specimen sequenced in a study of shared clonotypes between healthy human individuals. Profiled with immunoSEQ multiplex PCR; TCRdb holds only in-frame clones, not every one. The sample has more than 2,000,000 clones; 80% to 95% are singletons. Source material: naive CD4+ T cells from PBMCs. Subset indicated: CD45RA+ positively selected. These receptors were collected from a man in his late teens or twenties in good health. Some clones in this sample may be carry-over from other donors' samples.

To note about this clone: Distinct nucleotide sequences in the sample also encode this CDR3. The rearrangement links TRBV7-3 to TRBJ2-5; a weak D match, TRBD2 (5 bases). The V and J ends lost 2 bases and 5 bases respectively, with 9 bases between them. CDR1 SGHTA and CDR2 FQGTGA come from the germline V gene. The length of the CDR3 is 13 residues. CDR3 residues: CASSLLGSETQYF. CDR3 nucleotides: TGTGCCAGCAGCTTACTAGGGAGTGAGACCCAGTACTTC.

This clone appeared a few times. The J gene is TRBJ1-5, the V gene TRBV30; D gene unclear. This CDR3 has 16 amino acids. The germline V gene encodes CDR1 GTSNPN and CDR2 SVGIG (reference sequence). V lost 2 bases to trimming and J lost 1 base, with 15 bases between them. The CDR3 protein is CAWSPWRTTSNQPQHF. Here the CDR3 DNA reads TGTGCCTGGAGTCCTTGGAGGACTACCAGCAATCAGCCCCAGCATTTT.

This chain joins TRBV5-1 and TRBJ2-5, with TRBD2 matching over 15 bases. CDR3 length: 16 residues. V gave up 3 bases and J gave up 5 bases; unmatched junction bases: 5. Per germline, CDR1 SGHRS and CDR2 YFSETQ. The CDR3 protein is CASSSGTSGRFETQYF. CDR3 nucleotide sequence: TGCGCCAGCAGCTCCGGGACTAGCGGGAGGTTTGAGACCCAGTACTTC. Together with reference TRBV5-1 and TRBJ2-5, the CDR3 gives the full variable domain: KAGVTQTPRYLIKTRGQQVTLSCSPISGHRSVSWYQQTPGQGLQFLFEYFSETQRNKGNFPGRFSGRQFSNSRSEMNVSTLELGDSALYLCASSSGTSGRFETQYFGPGTRLLVL.

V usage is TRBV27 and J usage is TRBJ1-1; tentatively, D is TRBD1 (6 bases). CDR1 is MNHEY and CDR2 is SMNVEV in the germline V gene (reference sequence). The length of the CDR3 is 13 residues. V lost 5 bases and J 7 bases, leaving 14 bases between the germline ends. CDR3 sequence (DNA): TGTGCCAGCAGTCCCCCGGGACACCTTGAAGCTTTCTTT. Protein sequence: CASSPPGHLEAFF.

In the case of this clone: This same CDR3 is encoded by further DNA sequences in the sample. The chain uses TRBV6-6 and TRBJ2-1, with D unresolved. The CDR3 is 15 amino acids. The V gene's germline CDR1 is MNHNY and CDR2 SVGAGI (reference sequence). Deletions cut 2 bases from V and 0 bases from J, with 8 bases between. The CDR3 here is CASSYGESSYNEQFF. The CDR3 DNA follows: TGTGCCAGCAGTTACGGCGAAAGCTCCTACAATGAGCAGTTCTTC.

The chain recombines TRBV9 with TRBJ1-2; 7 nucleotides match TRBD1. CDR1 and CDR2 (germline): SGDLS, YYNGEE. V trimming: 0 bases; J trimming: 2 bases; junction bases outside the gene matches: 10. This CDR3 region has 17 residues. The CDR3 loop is CASSVAGTVGLNYGYTF. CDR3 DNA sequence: TGTGCCAGCAGCGTAGCTGGGACAGTGGGACTCAACTATGGCTACACCTTC.

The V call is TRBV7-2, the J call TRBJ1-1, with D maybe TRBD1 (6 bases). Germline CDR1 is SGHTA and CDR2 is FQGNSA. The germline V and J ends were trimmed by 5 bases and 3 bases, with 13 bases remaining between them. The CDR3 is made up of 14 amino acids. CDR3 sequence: CASSPQQGYTEAFF. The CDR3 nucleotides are TGTGCCAGCAGCCCGCAACAGGGTTACACTGAAGCTTTCTTT.

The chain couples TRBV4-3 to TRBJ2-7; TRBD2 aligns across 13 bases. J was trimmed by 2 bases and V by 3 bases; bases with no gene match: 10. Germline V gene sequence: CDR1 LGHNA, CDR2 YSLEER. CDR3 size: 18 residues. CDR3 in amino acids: CASSQGLAGSLGPYEQYF. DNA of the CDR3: TGCGCCAGCAGCCAGGGACTAGCGGGATCCCTGGGGCCCTACGAGCAGTACTTC.

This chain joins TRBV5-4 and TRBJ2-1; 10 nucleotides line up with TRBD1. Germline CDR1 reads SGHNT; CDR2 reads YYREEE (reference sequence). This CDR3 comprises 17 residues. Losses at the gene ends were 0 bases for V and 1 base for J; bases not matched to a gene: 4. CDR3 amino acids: CASSLARDRGSYNEQFF. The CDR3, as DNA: TGTGCCAGCAGCTTGGCTCGGGACAGGGGATCCTACAATGAGCAGTTCTTC.

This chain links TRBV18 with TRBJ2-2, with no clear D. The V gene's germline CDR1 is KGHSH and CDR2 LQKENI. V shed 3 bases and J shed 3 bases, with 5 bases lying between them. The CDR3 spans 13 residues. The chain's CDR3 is CASSPGYTGELFF. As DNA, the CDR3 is TGTGCCAGCTCACCGGGTTACACCGGGGAGCTGTTTTTT.

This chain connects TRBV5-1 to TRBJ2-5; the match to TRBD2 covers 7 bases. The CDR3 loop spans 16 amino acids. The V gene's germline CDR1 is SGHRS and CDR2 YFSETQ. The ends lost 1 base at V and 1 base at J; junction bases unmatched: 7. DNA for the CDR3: TGCGCCAGCAGCTTGTTTTGGCGGGAGACCCAAGAGACCCAGTACTTC. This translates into CASSLFWRETQETQYF.

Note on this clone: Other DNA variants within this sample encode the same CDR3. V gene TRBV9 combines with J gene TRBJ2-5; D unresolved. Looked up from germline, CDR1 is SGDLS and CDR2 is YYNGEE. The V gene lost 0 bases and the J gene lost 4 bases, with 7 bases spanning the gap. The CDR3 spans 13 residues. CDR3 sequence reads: CASSVAQRETQYF. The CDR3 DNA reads TGTGCCAGCAGCGTAGCTCAGAGAGAGACCCAGTACTTC. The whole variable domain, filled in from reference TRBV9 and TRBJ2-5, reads DSGVTQTPKHLITATGQRVTLRCSPRSGDLSVYWYQQSLDQGLQFLIQYYNGEERAKGNILERFSAQQFPDLHSELNLSSLELGDSALYFCASSVAQRETQYFGPGTRLLVL.

The CDR3 reads CASSFLVGSTYEQYF. The DNA of the CDR3 is TGCGCCAGCAGCTTTCTAGTCGGGAGCACCTACGAGCAGTACTTC. The chain employs TRBV5-1 and TRBJ2-7; weak D call: TRBD2 (6 bases). The CDR3 has 15 amino acids. Trimming shortened V by 2 bases and J by 2 bases, and 14 bases separated the two germline ends. CDR1 is SGHRS and CDR2 is YFSETQ in the germline V gene.

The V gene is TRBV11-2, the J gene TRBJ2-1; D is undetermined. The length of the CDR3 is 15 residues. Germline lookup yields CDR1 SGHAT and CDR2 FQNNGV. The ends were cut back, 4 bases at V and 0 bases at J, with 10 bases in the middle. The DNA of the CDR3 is TGTGCCAGCAGCTCACTACCACCCTCCTACAATGAGCAGTTCTTC. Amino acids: CASSSLPPSYNEQFF.

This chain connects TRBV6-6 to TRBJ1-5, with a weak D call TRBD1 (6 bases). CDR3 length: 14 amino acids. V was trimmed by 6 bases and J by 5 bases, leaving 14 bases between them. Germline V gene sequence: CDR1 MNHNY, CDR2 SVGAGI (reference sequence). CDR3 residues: CASSPPGDYQPQHF. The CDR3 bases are TGTGCCAGCAGCCCGCCAGGGGATTATCAGCCCCAGCATTTT.